Following are 22 T cell receptor beta chains from one sample sequenced in a study of a mutant IDH1 vaccine in newly diagnosed glioma. Time point meaning: baseline, week 1 (first vaccination visit). Described treatment: pre-vaccination baseline after standard-of-care therapy. The repertoire was sequenced with immunoSEQ multiplex PCR; TCRdb's copy has only in-frame clones and lacks some. The sample has about 98,000 clones, roughly 89% seen once. Sequences were derived from PBMCs, sampled from a glioma patient treated with radiotherapy, temozolomide or both. These receptors were taken from a woman aged 45-65 years with glioma.

The V and J genes are TRBV27 and TRBJ1-1; D uncertain. Germline lookup yields CDR1 MNHEY and CDR2 SMNVEV (reference sequence). The CDR3 contains 13 residues. V was clipped by 2 bases and J by 1 base, with 5 bases between them. The CDR3 coding sequence is TGTGCCAGCAGTTTACTTCCGAACACTGAAGCTTTCTTT. It specifies CASSLLPNTEAFF.

V gene TRBV5-1 combines with J gene TRBJ2-7, with D tentatively TRBD2 (6 bases). Germline CDR1 SGHRS, CDR2 YFSETQ. The CDR3 runs to 18 residues. V was trimmed by 4 bases and J by 0 bases, leaving 23 bases between them. CDR3 protein: CASSPGPLVSGNSYEQYF. Here the CDR3 DNA reads TGCGCCAGCAGCCCCGGACCCCTGGTTAGCGGCAACTCCTACGAGCAGTACTTC.

The table lists this clone with a count of one. The chain uses TRBV7-9 and TRBJ2-7; D may be TRBD1 (6 bases). The CDR3 runs 11 residues. CDR1 and CDR2 (germline): SEHNR, FQNEAQ (reference sequence). The V end lost 5 bases, the J end lost 12 bases, and 14 bases lay between the germline ends. The CDR3 loop reads CASSRGQDRYF. The DNA of the CDR3 is TGTGCCAGCAGCCGGGGTCAGGACAGGTACTTC.

The chain joins TRBV5-1 to TRBJ2-1; D unresolved. Germline CDR1 SGHRS, CDR2 YFSETQ. The CDR3 covers 13 residues. V lost 4 bases and J 0 bases, leaving 5 bases between the germline ends. The CDR3 is CASSLPSYNEQFF. The DNA for the CDR3 is TGCGCCAGCAGCCTTCCCTCCTACAATGAGCAGTTCTTC.

The V and J genes are TRBV13 and TRBJ2-7; either TRBD1 or TRBD2 may supply D (6 bases each). This CDR3 has 18 residues. Trimming pared 5 bases from V and 4 bases from J, leaving 27 bases between. Germline V gives CDR1 PRHDT, CDR2 FYEKMQ (reference sequence). CDR3 sequence: CASSQTGWEAPGSYEQYF. DNA of the CDR3: TGTGCCAGCAGCCAAACAGGGTGGGAGGCTCCGGGGTCATACGAGCAGTACTTC.

The rearrangement uses TRBV10-2 and TRBJ2-7; 8 nucleotides align to TRBD1. With V trimmed by 3 bases and J by 0 bases, 4 bases remained unmatched. The length of the CDR3 is 15 residues. Germline loops: CDR1 WSHSY, CDR2 SAAADI. The CDR3 DNA sequence: TGCGCCAGCAGTGATGGGACAGGATTCTCCTACGAGCAGTACTTC. Its translation is CASSDGTGFSYEQYF.

This clone was detected only once. J is TRBJ2-1 and V is TRBV7-2, with 8 positions matching TRBD2. Germline loops: CDR1 SGHTA, CDR2 FQGNSA. The CDR3 consists of 17 residues. Unmatched junction bases numbered 10, after V lost 5 bases and J lost 1 base. The CDR3 sequence: CASSAQTSVPSYNEQFF. The CDR3 coding sequence is TGTGCCAGCAGCGCCCAGACTAGCGTCCCATCCTACAATGAGCAGTTCTTC.

This clone was picked up one time. This chain connects TRBV11-2 to TRBJ1-2; D possibly corresponds to TRBD1 (5 bases). This CDR3 spans 13 amino acids. Germline CDR1 SGHAT, CDR2 FQNNGV. Deletions cut 4 bases from V and 4 bases from J, with 10 bases between. CDR3 nucleotide sequence: TGTGCCAGCAGCTCAGACAGAACCTATGGCTACACCTTC. Protein: CASSSDRTYGYTF.

The chain carries TRBV9 and TRBJ2-3; D uncertain. CDR1 is SGDLS, CDR2 YYNGEE, per germline. The length of the CDR3 is 13 residues. V lost 0 bases and J lost 2, with 4 bases in between. In DNA form, the CDR3 reads TGTGCCAGCAGCGTAGTCCTCACAGATACGCAGTATTTT. Amino acids: CASSVVLTDTQYF.

This chain uses TRBV6-1 with TRBJ1-1; possible D gene TRBD1, 5 bases. V lost 6 bases and J lost 7, with 18 bases in between. The CDR3 totals 14 residues. CDR1 is MNHNS, CDR2 SASEGT, per germline. The CDR3 DNA follows: TGTGCCAGCAGCCCTACGATGACAGCGGTTGAAGCTTTCTTT. Its translation is CASSPTMTAVEAFF.

V usage is TRBV18 and J usage is TRBJ1-1; D not resolved. V was shortened by 1 base and J by 0 bases, with 12 bases between the two germline ends. The germline gives CDR1 KGHSH, CDR2 LQKENI. The CDR3 is 16 amino acids. CDR3 in amino acids: CASSPLPRAVNTEAFF. In DNA form, the CDR3 reads TGTGCCAGCTCACCACTTCCTAGGGCGGTGAACACTGAAGCTTTCTTT.

The rearrangement uses TRBV7-3 and TRBJ2-2; 7 nucleotides agree with TRBD1. V was pared by 5 bases and J by 1 base, with 7 bases of the junction left unmatched. This CDR3 region has 16 residues. Looked up from germline, CDR1 is SGHTA and CDR2 is FQGTGA. For the CDR3, the DNA is TGTGCCAGCAGCCTCCGTTGGACAGGGAACACCGGGGAGCTGTTTTTT. Protein product: CASSLRWTGNTGELFF.

V and J are TRBV11-2 and TRBJ1-1; D perhaps matches TRBD1 (6 bases). Trimming stripped 0 bases from V and 9 bases from J, with 14 bases between. Germline CDR1 and CDR2: SGHAT and FQNNGV. This CDR3 spans 14 amino acids. CDR3 in amino acids: CASSLDGRTVKAFF. The CDR3 region has the DNA TGTGCCAGCAGCTTAGACGGGAGGACAGTAAAAGCTTTCTTT.

In regard to this clone: The junction departs from germline at one end; a sequencing error may be responsible. This sequence joins TRBV18 and TRBJ2-3; TRBD2 matches at 7 bases. Germline V gene sequence: CDR1 KGHSH, CDR2 LQKENI. The CDR3 is made up of 15 amino acids. The CDR3 DNA is TGTGCCAGTTCACCGGCGGGAGCTAGCACAGATACGCAGTATTTT. Translating gives CASSPAGASTDTQYF.

This clone was counted a single time. CDR3 amino acids: CASSWTGPNTEAFF. CDR3 bases: TGCGCCAGCAGCTGGACAGGACCGAACACTGAAGCTTTCTTT. V is TRBV5-1 and J is TRBJ1-1; 7 positions agree with TRBD1. Germline V gives CDR1 SGHRS, CDR2 YFSETQ. Losses at the gene ends were 3 bases for V and 1 base for J; bases not matched to a gene: 3. CDR3 length: 14 residues.

The chain couples TRBV18 to TRBJ2-5; perhaps TRBD1 as D (6 bases). The closer fit of TRBJ2-7 to the DNA end suggests the J call may be wrong. The CDR3 covers 13 residues. Germline assignment: CDR1 KGHSH and CDR2 LQKENI. CDR3 region: CASSRQVAYEQYF. For the CDR3, the DNA is TGTGCCAGCTCAAGACAGGTAGCCTACGAGCAGTACTTC.

The chain couples TRBV18 to TRBJ2-5, with TRBD1 matching over 8 bases. V lost 3 bases and J lost 5; bases outside the gene matches: 14. The germline CDR1 and CDR2 sequences are KGHSH and LQKENI. CDR3 size: 17 residues. CDR3 in DNA: TGTGCCAGCTCACCCCCGCTTGACAGGGGAGGTGGTGAGACCCAGTACTTC. It translates to CASSPPLDRGGGETQYF.

J is TRBJ1-4 and V is TRBV19; D uncertain. The CDR3 loop spans 14 amino acids. The V gene's germline CDR1 is LNHDA and CDR2 SQIVND (reference sequence). The V end was cut by 6 bases, the J end by 3 bases, with 11 bases between. The CDR3 DNA reads TGTGCCAGTAGGCCGGTAGGGCCTAATGAAAAACTGTTTTTT. Translation: CASRPVGPNEKLFF.

The chain recombines TRBV9 with TRBJ2-7; D gene ambiguous. The germline V gene has CDR1 SGDLS and CDR2 YYNGEE. Trimming pared 1 base from V and 2 bases from J, leaving 13 bases between. This CDR3 region has 15 residues. CDR3 loop: CASSVSAETPYEQYF. In DNA, the CDR3 is TGTGCCAGCAGCGTATCGGCGGAGACCCCCTACGAGCAGTACTTC.

About this clone: The junction shows a germline mismatch at one end, possibly a read error. At the DNA level, this CDR3 is encoded by other sequences in the same sample as well. J is TRBJ2-7 and V is TRBV29-1; no reliable D call. The CDR3 runs to 15 residues. Germline CDR1 reads SQVTM; CDR2 reads ANQGSEA. The CDR3 coding sequence is TGCAGCGTCGAAGAGAAAGGCAGCCGGATCCACGAGCAGTACTTC. This gives the protein CSVEEKGSRIHEQYF.

The V and J genes are TRBV5-1 and TRBJ2-1, with TRBD2 matching over 7 bases. With V trimmed by 4 bases and J by 2 bases, 6 bases remained unmatched. Germline V gives CDR1 SGHRS, CDR2 YFSETQ. This CDR3 spans 15 amino acids. The DNA for the CDR3 is TGCGCCAGCAGCCTGCTAGCGGAACCCTACAATGAGCAGTTCTTC. It codes for CASSLLAEPYNEQFF.

The chain uses TRBV4-1 and TRBJ1-4; unclear D gene. V was pared by 6 bases and J by 3 bases, with 14 bases between. Germline CDR1 MGHRA, CDR2 YSYEKL. The CDR3 has 15 residues. The CDR3 DNA follows: TGCGCCAGCAGGCTCTCGGCAGGCCCTAATGAAAAACTGTTTTTT. Protein sequence: CASRLSAGPNEKLFF.